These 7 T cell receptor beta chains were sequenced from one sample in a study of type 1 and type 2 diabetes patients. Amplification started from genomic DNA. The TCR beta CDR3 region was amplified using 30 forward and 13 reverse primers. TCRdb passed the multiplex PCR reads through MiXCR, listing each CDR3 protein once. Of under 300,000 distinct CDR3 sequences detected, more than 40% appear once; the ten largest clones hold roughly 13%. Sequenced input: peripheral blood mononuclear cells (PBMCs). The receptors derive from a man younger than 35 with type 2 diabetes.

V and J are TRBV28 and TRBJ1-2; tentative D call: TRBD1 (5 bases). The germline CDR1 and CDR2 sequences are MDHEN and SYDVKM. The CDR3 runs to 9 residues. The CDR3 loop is CGTGPGYTF. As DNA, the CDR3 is TGTGGCACGGGGCCTGGCTACACCTTC.

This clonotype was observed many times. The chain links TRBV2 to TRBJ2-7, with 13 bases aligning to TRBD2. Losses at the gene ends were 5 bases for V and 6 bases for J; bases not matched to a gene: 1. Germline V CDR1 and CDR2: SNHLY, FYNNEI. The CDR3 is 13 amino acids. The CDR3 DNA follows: TGTGCCAGCAGTACTAGCGGGGGGGCCGAGCAGTACTTC. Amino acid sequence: CASSTSGGAEQYF.

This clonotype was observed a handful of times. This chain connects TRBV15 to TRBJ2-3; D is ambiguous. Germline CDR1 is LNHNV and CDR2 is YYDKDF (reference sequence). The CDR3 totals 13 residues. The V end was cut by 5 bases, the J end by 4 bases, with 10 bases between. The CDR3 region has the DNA TGTGCCACCAGCCGCCATCTAGCAGATACGCAGTATTTT. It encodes CATSRHLADTQYF.

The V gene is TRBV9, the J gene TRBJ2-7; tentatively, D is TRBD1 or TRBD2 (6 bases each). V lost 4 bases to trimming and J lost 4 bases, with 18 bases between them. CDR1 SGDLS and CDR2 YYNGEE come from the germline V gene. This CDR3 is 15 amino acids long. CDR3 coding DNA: TGTGCCAGCAGCCCTACTGGGGGGCTCGGGTACGAGCAGTACTTC. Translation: CASSPTGGLGYEQYF.

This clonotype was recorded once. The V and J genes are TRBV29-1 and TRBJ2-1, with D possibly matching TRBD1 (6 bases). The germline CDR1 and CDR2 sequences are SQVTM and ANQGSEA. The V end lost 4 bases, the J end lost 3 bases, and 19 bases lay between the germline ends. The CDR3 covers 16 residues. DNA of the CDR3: TGCAGCGTTGTCTCGGAACAGGGAAACTACTACAATGAGCAGTTCTTC. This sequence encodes CSVVSEQGNYYNEQFF.

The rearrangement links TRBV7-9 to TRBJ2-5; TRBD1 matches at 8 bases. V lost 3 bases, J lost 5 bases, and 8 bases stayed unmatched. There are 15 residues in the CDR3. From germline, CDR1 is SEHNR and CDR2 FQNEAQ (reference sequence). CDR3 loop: CASSLIRGRAETQYF. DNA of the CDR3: TGTGCCAGCAGCTTGATCAGGGGGCGCGCGGAGACCCAGTACTTC.

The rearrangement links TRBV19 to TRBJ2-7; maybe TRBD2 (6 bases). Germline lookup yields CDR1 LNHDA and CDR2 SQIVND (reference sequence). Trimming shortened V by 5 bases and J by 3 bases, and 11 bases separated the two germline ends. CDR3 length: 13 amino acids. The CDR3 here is CASSSGVFYEQYF. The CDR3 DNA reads TGTGCCAGTAGTTCGGGAGTATTCTACGAGCAGTACTTC. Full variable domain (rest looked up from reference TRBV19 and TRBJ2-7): DGGITQSPKYLFRKEGQNVTLSCEQNLNHDAMYWYRQDPGQGLRLIYYSQIVNDFQKGDIAEGYSVSREKKESFPLTVTSAQKNPTAFYLCASSSGVFYEQYFGPGTRLTVT.